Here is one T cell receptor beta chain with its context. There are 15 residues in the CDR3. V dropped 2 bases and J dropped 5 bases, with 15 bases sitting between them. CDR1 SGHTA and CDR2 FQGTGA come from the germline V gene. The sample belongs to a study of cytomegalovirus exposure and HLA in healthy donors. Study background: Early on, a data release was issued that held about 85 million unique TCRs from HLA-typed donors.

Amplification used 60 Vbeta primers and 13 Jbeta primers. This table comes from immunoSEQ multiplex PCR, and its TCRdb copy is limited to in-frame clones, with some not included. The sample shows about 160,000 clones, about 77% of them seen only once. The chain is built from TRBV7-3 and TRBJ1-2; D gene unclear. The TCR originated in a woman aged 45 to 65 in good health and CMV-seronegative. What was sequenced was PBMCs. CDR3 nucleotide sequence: TGTGCCAGCAGCTTAGATCCGGGAGCAAGTTATGGCTACACCTTC. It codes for CASSLDPGASYGYTF.